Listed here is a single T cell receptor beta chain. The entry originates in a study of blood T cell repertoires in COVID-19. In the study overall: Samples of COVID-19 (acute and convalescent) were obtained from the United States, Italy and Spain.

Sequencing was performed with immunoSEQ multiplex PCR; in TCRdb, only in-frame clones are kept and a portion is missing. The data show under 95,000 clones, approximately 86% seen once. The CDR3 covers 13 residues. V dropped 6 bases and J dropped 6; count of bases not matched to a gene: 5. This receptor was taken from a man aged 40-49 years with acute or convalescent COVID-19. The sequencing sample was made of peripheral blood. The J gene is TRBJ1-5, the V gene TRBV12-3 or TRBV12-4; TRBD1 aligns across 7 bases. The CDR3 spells CASSLTGSQPQHF. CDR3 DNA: TGTGCCAGCAGCCTGACAGGGAGTCAGCCCCAGCATTTT.